This T cell receptor (beta chain) stems from a study of cytomegalovirus exposure and HLA in healthy donors. Remarks on this clone: As yet, its antigen is unknown.

Overall study findings and caveats: Many donors carried some public TCRs, although rarity characterized most TCR sequences. The classifier, whose performance was assessed in both the original and validation cohorts, reportedly diagnosed cytomegalovirus status with high specificity and sensitivity. Investigators reported 164 TCR beta chains as tied to cytomegalovirus.

The assay was immunoSEQ multiplex PCR, and TCRdb's table has in-frame clones only and misses some. The data contain some 140,000 clones, 80% to 90% of them seen just once; the ten biggest clones take up 1.4% to 1.5%. CDR3 length: 19 amino acids. CDR1 and CDR2 from the germline V gene are LNHDA and SQIVND (reference sequence). The V segment lost 7 bases and the J segment 0 bases; nucleotides outside the gene matches: 20. The donors were part of the approximately 130-subject validation cohort, which stood apart from the roughly 670-subject first cohort. This sequence was found in a woman in her 30s in good health and CMV-seronegative. The sample taken for sequencing was PBMCs. The rearrangement joins TRBV19 to TRBJ1-2; 7 bases agree with TRBD1. The CDR3 nucleotides are TGTGCCAGTACCAGAAAAACTCCTGGGGACAGTACGACTAACTATGGCTACACCTTC. Its protein is CASTRKTPGDSTTNYGYTF.